The rows below give T cell receptor beta chains drawn from one sample of a study of shared clonotypes between healthy human individuals. Generated by immunoSEQ multiplex PCR, the TCRdb table keeps only in-frame clones and is missing some. The sample consists of about 2.2 million clones, 85% to 95% of them appearing once. Sequenced: naive CD8+ T cells from PBMCs. These receptors were collected from a man between 18 and 35 years old in good health. Some clones in this sample may be carry-over from other donors' samples. Each CDR3 is given with its conserved first and last residue. A D gene is named only where the DNA matches it firmly. Size tells how often a clone was seen (once, few, many) or the class of an expanded clone, and some rows leave it out.

cdr3_length: 15; clone_size: NA; j_call: TRBJ2-7; d_call: TRBD1; v_call: TRBV9; cdr3_nt: TGTGCCAGCAGCGCATTATCAGGGGGCGCCGACGAGCAGTACTTC; cdr3_aa: CASSALSGGADEQYF
cdr3_length: 15; clone_size: NA; j_call: TRBJ2-7; d_call: NA; v_call: TRBV4-1; cdr3_nt: TGCGCCAGCAGCCACGACCCGGGGGTCCGCTCCGAGCAGTACTTC; cdr3_aa: CASSHDPGVRSEQYF
cdr3_length: 15; clone_size: NA; j_call: TRBJ2-5; d_call: TRBD2; v_call: TRBV18; cdr3_nt: TGTGCCAGCTCACGTCGTACTAGCGGACAAGAGACCCAGTACTTC; cdr3_aa: CASSRRTSGQETQYF
cdr3_length: 14; clone_size: NA; j_call: TRBJ2-1; d_call: TRBD2; v_call: TRBV5-1; cdr3_nt: TGCGCCAGCCAGAGCGGGAGGCCGGGGAATGAGCAGTTCTTC; cdr3_aa: CASQSGRPGNEQFF
cdr3_length: 14; clone_size: NA; j_call: TRBJ2-4; d_call: NA; v_call: TRBV7-8; cdr3_nt: TGTGCCAGCAGCTTAAGACAGGCCAAAAACATTCAGTACTTC; cdr3_aa: CASSLRQAKNIQYF
cdr3_length: 15; clone_size: NA; j_call: TRBJ2-7; d_call: NA; v_call: TRBV4-3; cdr3_nt: TGCGCCAGCAGCCAAGCCAACGACGCGTCCTACGAGCAGTACTTC; cdr3_aa: CASSQANDASYEQYF
cdr3_length: 13; clone_size: NA; j_call: TRBJ2-1; d_call: NA; v_call: TRBV7-9; cdr3_nt: TGTGCCACCCAGACAGGCGGGTACAATGAGCAGTTCTTC; cdr3_aa: CATQTGGYNEQFF
cdr3_length: 15; clone_size: once; j_call: TRBJ1-3; d_call: NA; v_call: TRBV28; cdr3_nt: TGTGCCAGCAGTTCCATACAGGACTCTGGAAACACCATATATTTT; cdr3_aa: CASSSIQDSGNTIYF
cdr3_length: 15; clone_size: few; j_call: TRBJ2-7; d_call: NA; v_call: TRBV19; cdr3_nt: TGTGCCAGTAGTATTCGGCAGGGTCGGTCCTACGAGCAGTACTTC; cdr3_aa: CASSIRQGRSYEQYF
cdr3_length: 12; clone_size: once; j_call: TRBJ2-7; d_call: NA; v_call: TRBV29-1; cdr3_nt: TGCAGCGTCTGGGGACATTCGTACGAGCAGTACTTC; cdr3_aa: CSVWGHSYEQYF
cdr3_length: 14; clone_size: few; j_call: TRBJ1-5; d_call: NA; v_call: TRBV7-9; cdr3_nt: TGTGCCAGCAGCCCCGGGACGCCTGATCAGCCCCAGCATTTT; cdr3_aa: CASSPGTPDQPQHF
cdr3_length: 15; clone_size: NA; j_call: TRBJ2-5; d_call: TRBD1; v_call: TRBV5-6; cdr3_nt: TGTGCCAGCAGCGCGAAGACAGGGTTTGGGGAGACCCAGTACTTC; cdr3_aa: CASSAKTGFGETQYF
cdr3_length: 18; clone_size: NA; j_call: TRBJ1-3; d_call: NA; v_call: TRBV9; cdr3_nt: TGTGCCAGCAGCGTAGATTTCCTAGGGGGGGTAACTGGAAACACCATATATTTT; cdr3_aa: CASSVDFLGGVTGNTIYF
cdr3_length: 14; clone_size: NA; j_call: TRBJ1-2; d_call: NA; v_call: TRBV9; cdr3_nt: TGTGCCAGCAGCGTTGACACCAGAGTCCATGGCTACACCTTC; cdr3_aa: CASSVDTRVHGYTF
cdr3_length: 13; clone_size: NA; j_call: TRBJ2-7; d_call: NA; v_call: TRBV7-8; cdr3_nt: TGTGCCAGCAGCTTATCAGTCTTCTACGAGCAGTACTTC; cdr3_aa: CASSLSVFYEQYF
cdr3_length: 15; clone_size: NA; j_call: TRBJ2-7; d_call: TRBD1; v_call: TRBV28; cdr3_nt: TGTGCCAGCAGTTTTACGGGACAGGGCATGTACGAGCAGTACTTC; cdr3_aa: CASSFTGQGMYEQYF
cdr3_length: 16; clone_size: NA; j_call: TRBJ2-5; d_call: NA; v_call: TRBV11-1; cdr3_nt: TGTGCCAGCAGGCCCGCAGGGACCGATAGGAGAGAGACCCAGTACTTC; cdr3_aa: CASRPAGTDRRETQYF
cdr3_length: 12; clone_size: NA; j_call: TRBJ2-7; d_call: NA; v_call: TRBV2; cdr3_nt: TGTGCCAGCAACGTGAGCCCCTACGAGCAGTACTTC; cdr3_aa: CASNVSPYEQYF
cdr3_length: 11; clone_size: few; j_call: TRBJ2-7; d_call: NA; v_call: TRBV29-1; cdr3_nt: TGCAGCGTTGAATGGGGGCTCGAGCAGTACTTC; cdr3_aa: CSVEWGLEQYF
cdr3_length: 14; clone_size: NA; j_call: TRBJ2-7; d_call: NA; v_call: TRBV9; cdr3_nt: TGTGCCAGCAGCGTAGGCCCTAACACCTACGAGCAGTACTTC; cdr3_aa: CASSVGPNTYEQYF
cdr3_length: 15; clone_size: NA; j_call: TRBJ2-1; d_call: TRBD2; v_call: TRBV6-5; cdr3_nt: TGTGCCAGCAGTTACCTTAGCGGGAGTGACCATGAGCAGTTCTTC; cdr3_aa: CASSYLSGSDHEQFF
cdr3_length: 18; clone_size: NA; j_call: TRBJ1-2; d_call: TRBD1; v_call: TRBV5-1; cdr3_nt: TGCGCCAGCAGCTTTGAGCCCTTTAACAGGGGACCAAACTATGGCTACACCTTC; cdr3_aa: CASSFEPFNRGPNYGYTF
cdr3_length: 15; clone_size: few; j_call: TRBJ2-7; d_call: TRBD1; v_call: TRBV14; cdr3_nt: TGTGCCAGCAGTACCTCCGGGACAGGTGGATTAGGGCAGTACTTC; cdr3_aa: CASSTSGTGGLGQYF
cdr3_length: 15; clone_size: NA; j_call: TRBJ2-7; d_call: NA; v_call: TRBV19; cdr3_nt: TGTGCCAGTAGTGTCGGGACACTGAATTCCTACGAGCAGTACTTC; cdr3_aa: CASSVGTLNSYEQYF
cdr3_length: 13; clone_size: NA; j_call: TRBJ2-5; d_call: NA; v_call: TRBV28; cdr3_nt: TGTGCCAGCAGTTTATCCGGGGGCGAGACCCAGTACTTC; cdr3_aa: CASSLSGGETQYF
cdr3_length: 13; clone_size: few; j_call: TRBJ2-7; d_call: NA; v_call: TRBV10-1; cdr3_nt: TGCGCCAGCAGTGAGTCTGGGAAGTACGAGCAGTACTTC; cdr3_aa: CASSESGKYEQYF
cdr3_length: 14; clone_size: NA; j_call: TRBJ1-2; d_call: NA; v_call: TRBV5-4; cdr3_nt: TGTGCCAGCAGCTTGGTGGCGCGCAGGGATGGCTACACCTTC; cdr3_aa: CASSLVARRDGYTF
cdr3_length: 14; clone_size: NA; j_call: TRBJ1-4; d_call: TRBD1; v_call: TRBV10-2; cdr3_nt: TGCGCCAGCAGCGGACAGGGGATAAATGAAAAACTGTTTTTT; cdr3_aa: CASSGQGINEKLFF
cdr3_length: 16; clone_size: NA; j_call: TRBJ2-7; d_call: TRBD2; v_call: TRBV27; cdr3_nt: TGTGCCAGCAGTCCCCGGACTAGCGGGAGGATTAACGAGCAGTACTTC; cdr3_aa: CASSPRTSGRINEQYF
cdr3_length: 16; clone_size: NA; j_call: TRBJ2-1; d_call: TRBD2; v_call: TRBV9; cdr3_nt: TGTGCCAGCAGCGTTCAAATAGCGGGATTCGACAATGAGCAGTTCTTC; cdr3_aa: CASSVQIAGFDNEQFF
cdr3_length: 16; clone_size: NA; j_call: TRBJ2-1; d_call: TRBD1; v_call: TRBV10-3; cdr3_nt: TGTGCCATCAGTGAGGGGCGGGACAGGGGGCTTGTTGAGCAGTTCTTC; cdr3_aa: CAISEGRDRGLVEQFF
cdr3_length: 13; clone_size: NA; j_call: TRBJ1-1; d_call: NA; v_call: TRBV9; cdr3_nt: TGTGCCAGCAGCCCGAGGGGGGCTGGAGAAGCTTTCTTT; cdr3_aa: CASSPRGAGEAFF
cdr3_length: 13; clone_size: NA; j_call: TRBJ2-1; d_call: TRBD1; v_call: TRBV4-2; cdr3_nt: TGTGCCAGCAGCCCCAGACAGGGAATAGGGCAGTTCTTC; cdr3_aa: CASSPRQGIGQFF
cdr3_length: 15; clone_size: NA; j_call: TRBJ1-2; d_call: NA; v_call: TRBV6-1; cdr3_nt: TGTGCCAGCAGTGAATTTGTCAGGGGATCCTATGGCTACACCTTC; cdr3_aa: CASSEFVRGSYGYTF
cdr3_length: 16; clone_size: NA; j_call: TRBJ2-5; d_call: TRBD2; v_call: TRBV9; cdr3_nt: TGTGCCAGCAGCGACGGACTAGCGGGAGATATGGAGACCCAGTACTTC; cdr3_aa: CASSDGLAGDMETQYF
cdr3_length: 16; clone_size: NA; j_call: TRBJ1-1; d_call: NA; v_call: TRBV6-5; cdr3_nt: TGTGCCAGCAGTTACGGAGACTGGGGAATGAACACTGAAGCTTTCTTT; cdr3_aa: CASSYGDWGMNTEAFF
cdr3_length: 13; clone_size: NA; j_call: TRBJ2-7; d_call: NA; v_call: TRBV4-1; cdr3_nt: TGCGCCAGCAGCCATCCGGAGGCCTACGAGCAGTACTTC; cdr3_aa: CASSHPEAYEQYF
cdr3_length: 15; clone_size: NA; j_call: TRBJ2-1; d_call: NA; v_call: TRBV6-4; cdr3_nt: TGTGCCAGCAGTGACTCGACCGAGACCTACAATGAGCAGTTCTTC; cdr3_aa: CASSDSTETYNEQFF
cdr3_length: 13; clone_size: NA; j_call: TRBJ1-2; d_call: NA; v_call: TRBV11-2; cdr3_nt: TGTGCCAGCAGCCCCGGGACTCTCGAGGGCTACACCTTC; cdr3_aa: CASSPGTLEGYTF
cdr3_length: 14; clone_size: NA; j_call: TRBJ2-3; d_call: TRBD1; v_call: TRBV27; cdr3_nt: TGTGCCAGCAGTTTGGGACAGGGATTAGATACGCAGTATTTT; cdr3_aa: CASSLGQGLDTQYF